This T cell receptor beta chain was sequenced for a study of T cell repertoires in cytomegalovirus infection. Whole-study findings and limits: Clonotype analysis showed dominance of the ex vivo response by HLA-C-restricted CMV-specific TCR beta clonotypes.

About this clonotype: Its antigen is unidentified. The junction differs from germline at one of its ends, possibly a read error.

TCRdb reanalysed the reads using MiXCR and keeps one entry per CDR3 protein. The data show 250,000 to 400,000 distinct CDR3 sequences, approximately 25% seen once. CDR3 length: 15 residues. Germline V lookup: CDR1 LNHDA, CDR2 SQIVND (reference sequence). The source of this sequence is a human donor in good health (CMV status not recorded). Some clones in this sample may be carry-over from other donors' samples. The sequences come from cultured PBMCs, collected from culture after CMV antigen stimulation. The chain combines TRBV19 with TRBJ1-2, with D hard to call. This CDR3 reads CASSMEHGRNSGYTF. CDR3 nucleotide sequence: TGTGCCAGTAGTATGGAGCACGGGAGGAACTCTGGCTACACCTTC.